Each of the 10 T cell receptor beta chains below was sequenced from the same sample in a study of cytomegalovirus exposure and HLA in healthy donors. PCR amplification relied on 60 Vbeta primers (plus 13 Jbeta primers). TCRdb's table, derived via immunoSEQ multiplex PCR, lists solely in-frame clones and lacks some. The sample holds approximately 200,000 clones; under 80% are singletons and the top ten take approximately 5%. What was sequenced was PBMCs. The origin of the receptors is a man between 25 and 39 years old in good health and CMV-seropositive.

This clone appeared a few times. V is TRBV5-1 and J is TRBJ1-6; 7 nucleotides agree with TRBD1. This CDR3 spans 16 amino acids. Trimming at V came to 2 bases and at J to 5 bases, leaving 7 bases not matched to a gene. CDR1 is SGHRS, CDR2 YFSETQ, per germline. The CDR3: CASSLTGTANNSPLHF. The CDR3 DNA is TGCGCCAGCAGCTTAACCGGGACAGCCAATAATTCACCCCTCCACTTT.

The V call is TRBV6-5, the J call TRBJ2-1; TRBD2 agrees at 9 bases. Germline loops: CDR1 MNHEY, CDR2 SVGAGI. V shed 6 bases, J shed 5 bases, and the junction held 8 bases outside the gene matches. There are 15 residues in the CDR3. The DNA for the CDR3 is TGTGCCAGCAGCCTCCTAGCGGGGCGGGACAATGAGCAGTTCTTC. Protein: CASSLLAGRDNEQFF.

V usage is TRBV9 and J usage is TRBJ2-2; TRBD2 agrees at 12 bases. The CDR3 sequence is 19 residues long. Losses at the gene ends were 3 bases for V and 1 base for J; bases not matched to a gene: 10. Per the germline V gene, CDR1 is SGDLS and CDR2 is YYNGEE. As DNA, the CDR3 is TGTGCCAGCAGCGGGGGACTAGCGGGCCATATCCGGAACACCGGGGAGCTGTTTTTT. It translates to CASSGGLAGHIRNTGELFF.

The J gene is TRBJ1-5, the V gene TRBV7-2; no definite D call. From germline, CDR1 is SGHTA and CDR2 FQGNSA. The V end was cut by 5 bases, the J end by 9 bases, with 11 bases between. The length of the CDR3 is 12 residues. The CDR3 DNA sequence: TGTGCCAGCAGCATCCGGTCGTGGCCCCAGCATTTT. As protein: CASSIRSWPQHF. The full variable domain, its missing parts supplied by reference TRBV7-2 and TRBJ1-5, is GAGVSQSPSNKVTEKGKDVELRCDPISGHTALYWYRQSLGQGLEFLIYFQGNSAPDKSGLPSDRFSAERTGGSVSTLTIQRTQQEDSAVYLCASSIRSWPQHFGDGTRLSIL.

V and J are TRBV15 and TRBJ1-5, with 7 bases that match TRBD1. The CDR3 length is 14 residues. Germline lookup yields CDR1 LNHNV and CDR2 YYDKDF (reference sequence). The junction had 5 bases not matched to a gene; V was cut back by 5 bases and J by 4 bases. In nucleotides, the CDR3 is TGTGCCACCAGCTTCCGACAGGGAAATCAGCCCCAGCATTTT. This encodes CATSFRQGNQPQHF.

The J gene is TRBJ2-4, the V gene TRBV6-5; D is ambiguous. Trimming removed 5 bases from V and 2 bases from J, with 10 bases in between. In germline, CDR1 is MNHEY, CDR2 SVGAGI. The CDR3 length is 14 residues. The CDR3 sequence: CASSDIGSKNIQYF. Written as DNA, the CDR3 is TGTGCCAGCAGTGATATCGGGTCCAAAAACATTCAGTACTTC.

The V gene is TRBV19, the J gene TRBJ2-2, with no clear D. This CDR3 is 11 amino acids long. Germline CDR1 is LNHDA and CDR2 is SQIVND (reference sequence). The V end was cut by 2 bases, the J end by 9 bases, with 4 bases between. The CDR3, as DNA: TGTGCCAGTAGTATAACAAGGGAGCTGTTTTTT. Protein sequence: CASSITRELFF.

This clone was recorded once. This sequence joins TRBV27 and TRBJ2-3; the match to TRBD2 covers 10 bases. V gave up 0 bases and J gave up 7 bases; unmatched junction bases: 7. Germline CDR1 and CDR2: MNHEY and SMNVEV (reference sequence). CDR3 length: 16 amino acids. CDR3 DNA sequence: TGTGCCAGCAGTTTATCAGGAGCGGGAGGGCCATATACGCAGTATTTT. Translated: CASSLSGAGGPYTQYF.

The genes are TRBV11-3 and TRBJ1-2, with 9 positions matching TRBD1. Germline CDR1 is SGHNT and CDR2 is YENEEA. This CDR3 has 13 amino acids. Trimming cost V 3 bases and J 6 bases; bases outside gene matches: 2. CDR3 residues: CASSFRTGDGYTF. For the CDR3, the DNA is TGTGCCAGCAGCTTTCGGACAGGGGATGGCTACACCTTC. The full variable domain, its missing parts supplied by reference TRBV11-3 and TRBJ1-2, is EAGVVQSPRYKIIEKKQPVAFWCNPISGHNTLYWYLQNLGQGPELLIRYENEEAVDDSQLPKDRFSAERLKGVDSTLKIQPAELGDSAVYLCASSFRTGDGYTFGSGTRLTVV.

This clone was counted between two and nine times. The J gene is TRBJ2-5, the V gene TRBV30; maybe TRBD2 (6 bases). The CDR3 extends over 14 amino acids. V lost 1 base and J lost 4, with 13 bases in between. CDR1 and CDR2 (germline): GTSNPN, SVGIG (reference sequence). The DNA of the CDR3 is TGTGCCTGGAGTGCGCCTAGCGATATAGAGACCCAGTACTTC. Its translation is CAWSAPSDIETQYF.